This T cell receptor (beta chain) stems from a study of T cells in localized non-small cell lung cancer. Study conclusions and caveats: Uninvolved adjacent lung had more T cell clonality than any other tissue, topping tumor. Adjacent lung had a median around 50 of the 100 largest tumor clones.

Regarding this clone: Its target is not known.

Germline CDR1 reads LNHDA; CDR2 reads SQIVND (reference sequence). The CDR3 is 14 amino acids. V lost 11 bases to trimming and J lost 2 bases; unmatched junction nucleotides: 7. Profiled with immunoSEQ multiplex PCR; TCRdb holds only in-frame clones, not every one. The data hold 45,000 to 60,000 clones, with approximately 80% observed a single time. Sample: peripheral blood, taken before any cancer treatment. The TCR was taken from a female donor over 55 with stage II squamous cell lung carcinoma. The V and J genes are TRBV19 and TRBJ1-5; 9 positions match TRBD1. The CDR3 DNA reads TGTGCCTGCACAGGGGGCCGGGGCAATCAGCCCCAGCATTTT. This gives the protein CACTGGRGNQPQHF.